This T cell receptor (beta chain) was found in a study of Ad26.COV2.S vaccination and SARS-CoV-2 variants. Study conclusions and caveats: Across vaccine and placebo recipients, the breadth of non-spike TCRs was similar. CD8+ and CD4+ T cells specific for spike reportedly responded with substantial breadth after vaccination. Responses of T cells in total may have been underestimated by the TCR breadth and depth analyses. Spike-specific TCR breadth in vaccine recipients exceeded that seen in placebo recipients.

A remark on this clone: Its cognate antigen is unknown.

Method: immunoSEQ multiplex PCR; TCRdb's copy keeps in-frame clones and lacks some. The sample contains under 150,000 clones, 75% to 90% of which appear only once. This CDR3 has 15 residues. The germline CDR1 and CDR2 sequences are LNHDA and SQIVND (reference sequence). The germline V and J ends were trimmed by 0 bases and 2 bases, with 8 bases remaining between them. This specimen consisted of peripheral blood, obtained after recovery from COVID-19. This clonotype was sampled from a human donor who had recovered from COVID-19. V gene TRBV19 combines with J gene TRBJ1-5; possibly TRBD1 for D (5 bases). The CDR3 loop reads CASSIDRAGNQPQHF. The DNA for the CDR3 is TGTGCCAGTAGTATAGACAGGGCCGGCAATCAGCCCCAGCATTTT. The full variable domain, rest sourced from reference TRBV19 and TRBJ1-5, is DGGITQSPKYLFRKEGQNVTLSCEQNLNHDAMYWYRQDPGQGLRLIYYSQIVNDFQKGDIAEGYSVSREKKESFPLTVTSAQKNPTAFYLCASSIDRAGNQPQHFGDGTRLSIL.